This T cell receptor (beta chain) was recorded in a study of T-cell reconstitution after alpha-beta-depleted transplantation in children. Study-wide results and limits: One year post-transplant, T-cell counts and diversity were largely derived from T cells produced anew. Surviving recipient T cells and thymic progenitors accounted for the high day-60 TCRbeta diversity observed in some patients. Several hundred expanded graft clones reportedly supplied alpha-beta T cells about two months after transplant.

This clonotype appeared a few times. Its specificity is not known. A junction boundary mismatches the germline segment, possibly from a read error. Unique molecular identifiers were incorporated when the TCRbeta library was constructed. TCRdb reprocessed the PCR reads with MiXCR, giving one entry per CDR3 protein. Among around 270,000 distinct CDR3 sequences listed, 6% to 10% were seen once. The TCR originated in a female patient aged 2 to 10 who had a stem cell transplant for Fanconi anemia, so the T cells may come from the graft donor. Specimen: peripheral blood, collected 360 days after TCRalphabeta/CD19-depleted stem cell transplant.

The CDR3 DNA sequence: TGCGCCAGCAGCCAAGGGAATGGGTACCAGGAGACCCAGTACTTC. It yields the protein CASSQGNGYQETQYF. The V call is TRBV4-3, the J call TRBJ2-5, with D hard to call. The CDR3 loop spans 15 amino acids. Germline V gene data show CDR1 as LGHNA and CDR2 as YSLEER.